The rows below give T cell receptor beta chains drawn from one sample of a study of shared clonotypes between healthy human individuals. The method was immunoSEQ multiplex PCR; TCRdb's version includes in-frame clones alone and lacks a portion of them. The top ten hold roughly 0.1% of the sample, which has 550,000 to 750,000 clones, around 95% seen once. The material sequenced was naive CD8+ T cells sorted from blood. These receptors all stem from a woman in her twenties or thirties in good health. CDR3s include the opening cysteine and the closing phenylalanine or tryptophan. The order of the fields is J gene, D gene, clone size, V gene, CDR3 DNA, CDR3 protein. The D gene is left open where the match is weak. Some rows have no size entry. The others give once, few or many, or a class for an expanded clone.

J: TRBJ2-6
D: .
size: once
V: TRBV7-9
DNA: TGTGCCAGCAGCTTACCGGGGACTGGGGCCAACGTCCTGACTTTC
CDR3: CASSLPGTGANVLTF

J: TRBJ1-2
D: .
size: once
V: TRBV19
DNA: TGTGCCAGTAGTATAACAGGGAGATATGGCTACACCTTC
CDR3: CASSITGRYGYTF

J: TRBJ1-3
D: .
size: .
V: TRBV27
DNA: TGTGCCAGCAGTTTAACAGGATCCGGAAACACCATATATTTT
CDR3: CASSLTGSGNTIYF

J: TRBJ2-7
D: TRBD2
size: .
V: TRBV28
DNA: TGTGCCAGCAGTTTGGCGACTAGCGGGTCCTACTACGAGCAGTACTTC
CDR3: CASSLATSGSYYEQYF

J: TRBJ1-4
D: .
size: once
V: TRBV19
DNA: TGTGCCAGTAGTACCCTCGCCGATGCAACTAATGAAAAACTGTTTTTT
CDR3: CASSTLADATNEKLFF

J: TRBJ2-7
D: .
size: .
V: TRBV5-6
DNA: TGTGCCAGCAGCCCTCCGGGAAGATCCTACGAGCAGTACTTC
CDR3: CASSPPGRSYEQYF

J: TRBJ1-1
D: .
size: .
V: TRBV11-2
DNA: TGTGCCAGCAGCGAAGGCATCACTGAAGCTTTCTTT
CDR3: CASSEGITEAFF

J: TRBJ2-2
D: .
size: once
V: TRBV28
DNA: TGTGCCAGCAGGGACGGGACTGGTATGGATTTGAACACCGGGGAGCTGTTTTTT
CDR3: CASRDGTGMDLNTGELFF

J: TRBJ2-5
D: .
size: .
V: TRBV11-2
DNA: TGTGCCAGCAGCTTAGTAGGGACACAAGAGACCCAGTACTTC
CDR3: CASSLVGTQETQYF

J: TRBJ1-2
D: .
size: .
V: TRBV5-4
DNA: TGTGCCAGCAGCGCTGAGGGGGGTCCTTCCGGCTACACCTTC
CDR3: CASSAEGGPSGYTF

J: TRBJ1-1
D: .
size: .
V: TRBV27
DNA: TGTGCCAGCAGTTTATCGGGCAGAAACACTGAAGCTTTCTTT
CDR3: CASSLSGRNTEAFF

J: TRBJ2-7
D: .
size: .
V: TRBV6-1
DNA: TGTGCCAGCAGTGAAGTAAACGAGCAGTACTTC
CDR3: CASSEVNEQYF

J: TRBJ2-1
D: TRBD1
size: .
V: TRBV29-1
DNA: TGCAGCGTTGATGGACAGGGGCCTCAAACTTACAATGAGCAGTTCTTC
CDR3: CSVDGQGPQTYNEQFF

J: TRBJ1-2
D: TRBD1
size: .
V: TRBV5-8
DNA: TGTGCCAGCAGCTTGACGGGACAGCTCTCATCCTATGGCTACACCTTC
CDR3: CASSLTGQLSSYGYTF

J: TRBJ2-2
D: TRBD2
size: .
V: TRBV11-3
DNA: TGTGCCAGCAGCCCAGCTTCTAGCGGGTGGAACACCGGGGAGCTGTTTTTT
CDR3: CASSPASSGWNTGELFF

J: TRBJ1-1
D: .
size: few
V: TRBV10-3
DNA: TGTGCCATCAGTGGTTCGGGGAACACTGAAGCTTTCTTT
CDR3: CAISGSGNTEAFF

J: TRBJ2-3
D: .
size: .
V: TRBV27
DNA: TGTGCCAGCAGTTTAGCAGGGTTTTTGCGCACAGATACGCAGTATTTT
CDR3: CASSLAGFLRTDTQYF

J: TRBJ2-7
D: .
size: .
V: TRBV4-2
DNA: TGTGCCAGCAGCCAAGGGCAGTGGGCCTACGAGCAGTACTTC
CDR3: CASSQGQWAYEQYF